A selection of T cell receptor beta chains follows, all from one sample in a study of shared clonotypes between healthy human individuals. Data came from immunoSEQ multiplex PCR; TCRdb stores just in-frame clones and leaves some out. The data hold roughly 2.2 million clones, with approximately 95% observed a single time. Sequencing was carried out using naive CD4+ T cells from PBMCs. Receptors originate from a man aged 18-30 years in good health. Some clones in this sample may be carry-over from other donors' samples. CDR3s include the opening cysteine and the closing phenylalanine or tryptophan. The D gene is left open where the match is weak. A clone size is listed for some rows: how often the clone was seen (once, few, many), or a class if it is expanded.

V gene,D gene,clone size,J gene,CDR3 DNA,CDR3 protein
TRBV6-4,-,-,TRBJ2-1,TGTGCCAGCACCCCACAGCCTTGGGACCACCTAGTCTCCTACAATGAGCAGTTCTTC,CASTPQPWDHLVSYNEQFF
TRBV28,-,-,TRBJ2-2,TGTGCCAGCAGCCGCTTAGACACCGGGGAGCTGTTTTTT,CASSRLDTGELFF
TRBV29-1,-,-,TRBJ2-1,TGCAGCGTGCAAGGACTAAGGCGGTACAATGAGCAGTTCTTC,CSVQGLRRYNEQFF
TRBV28,-,-,TRBJ1-5,TGTGCCAGTACCGACTACGGCAATCAGCCCCAGCATTTT,CASTDYGNQPQHF
TRBV19,-,-,TRBJ2-1,TGTGCCAGTAGCCCGATCGACTACAATGAGCAGTTCTTC,CASSPIDYNEQFF
TRBV9,-,-,TRBJ2-5,TGTGCCAGCAGCCCACGGACAAACCAAGAGACCCAGTACTTC,CASSPRTNQETQYF
TRBV28,TRBD1,-,TRBJ1-1,TGTGCCAGCAGCTATACAGGGGTTAGTGCCACTGAAGCTTTCTTT,CASSYTGVSATEAFF
TRBV10-3,TRBD1,-,TRBJ1-2,TGTGCCATCAACAGGGGGATCACAAACTATGGCTACACCTTC,CAINRGITNYGYTF
TRBV29-1,-,-,TRBJ2-3,TGCAGCGTTATGACAGGTACTAGCACAGATACGCAGTATTTT,CSVMTGTSTDTQYF
TRBV5-1,TRBD2,-,TRBJ2-1,TGCGCCAGCAGCGAAAGACTAGCGGGGGGCAGGAATGAGCAGTTCTTC,CASSERLAGGRNEQFF
TRBV7-9,-,-,TRBJ2-2,TGTGCCAGCAGCCGAACAGGGAGAACCGGGGAGCTGTTTTTT,CASSRTGRTGELFF
TRBV5-1,TRBD1,-,TRBJ2-7,TGCGCCAGCAGCTCGGCCCGGGACAGGGTCCCCTACGAGCAGTACTTC,CASSSARDRVPYEQYF
TRBV4-1,TRBD2,once,TRBJ2-1,TGCGCCAGCAGCGCTAGCGGGAGCCCCTACAATGAGCAGTTCTTC,CASSASGSPYNEQFF
TRBV6-5,TRBD2,-,TRBJ2-1,TGTGCCAGCAGTTATGTACTAGCGGGCCCCAATGAGCAGTTCTTC,CASSYVLAGPNEQFF
TRBV2,-,-,TRBJ2-5,TGTGCCAGCAGTGAAGCCGGCTTGCTAAGGGAGACCCAGTACTTC,CASSEAGLLRETQYF
TRBV4-3,-,-,TRBJ1-1,TGCGCCAGCAGCCAAGAATGGTCGGCGGCGGGGGACACTGAAGCTTTCTTT,CASSQEWSAAGDTEAFF
TRBV5-1,-,-,TRBJ2-1,TGCGCCAGCAGCCGGACTACCAATGAGCAGTTCTTC,CASSRTTNEQFF
TRBV13,-,-,TRBJ2-1,TGTGCCAGCAGCCCCAGTCCCGGTTCCAGCTCCTACAATGAGCAGTTCTTC,CASSPSPGSSSYNEQFF
TRBV10-3,TRBD2,-,TRBJ2-7,TGTGCCATCAGTGCGGGAGGGGGGGCCTACGAGCAGTACTTC,CAISAGGGAYEQYF
TRBV28,-,-,TRBJ2-7,TGTGCCAGCAGTAGCGGAGGAGCACCTTCCTACGAGCAGTACTTC,CASSSGGAPSYEQYF
TRBV5-5,-,once,TRBJ2-2,TGTGCCAGCAGCTTAACAGTGCTCCTAGAGGAGCTGTTTTTT,CASSLTVLLEELFF
TRBV18,-,-,TRBJ1-1,TGTGCCAGCTCACCACTTAAGACTGGGGTCACTGAAGCTTTCTTT,CASSPLKTGVTEAFF
TRBV29-1,-,few,TRBJ1-1,TGCAGCGTTGAGGGCCGACAGATTGAAGCTTTCTTT,CSVEGRQIEAFF
TRBV6-5,TRBD1,-,TRBJ1-2,TGTGCCAGCAGCTCCCAGGGACAGCAGAACTATGGCTACACCTTC,CASSSQGQQNYGYTF
TRBV27,TRBD2,-,TRBJ2-3,TGTGCCAGCAGTTTTACGACTGGTCCAGCGGGACCCGATACGCAGTATTTT,CASSFTTGPAGPDTQYF
TRBV11-3,-,-,TRBJ2-2,TGTGCCAGCAGCCCCAGAGGAACGAACACCGGGGAGCTGTTTTTT,CASSPRGTNTGELFF
TRBV27,TRBD2,-,TRBJ2-1,TGTGCCAGCAGTTTATCGACTAGCGGGAGCTCACGTGAGCAGTTCTTC,CASSLSTSGSSREQFF
TRBV4-1,-,-,TRBJ2-7,TGCGCCAGCAGCCAAAGTGGGGCTGAACCCCACGAGCAGTACTTC,CASSQSGAEPHEQYF
TRBV28,TRBD1,-,TRBJ1-2,TGTGCCAGCAGTGCGCGGGACAGGGGCTACACCTTC,CASSARDRGYTF
TRBV28,TRBD1,-,TRBJ2-7,TGTGCCAGCAGCCTGTGGGGACAGGGGGCGATTCAGGACGAGCAGTACTTC,CASSLWGQGAIQDEQYF
TRBV6-1,TRBD2,once,TRBJ2-4,TGTGCCAGCAGTGGGGGACTAGCGGGAGGGCCTCCAGCCAAAAACATTCAGTACTTC,CASSGGLAGGPPAKNIQYF
TRBV11-2,-,-,TRBJ2-7,TGTGCCAGCAGCTTTCCCGGTGCCTACGAGCAGTACTTC,CASSFPGAYEQYF
TRBV29-1,TRBD2,-,TRBJ2-1,TGCAGCGTTGTCCGGCTAGCGGGACCTCCCATCCCCTACAATGAGCAGTTCTTC,CSVVRLAGPPIPYNEQFF
TRBV5-6,-,-,TRBJ1-3,TGTGCCAGCAGCCAAGGGGTGACCTCTGGAAACACCATATATTTT,CASSQGVTSGNTIYF
TRBV6-4,-,-,TRBJ2-3,TGTGCCAGCAGTGACGTCGGGGTACCCACAGATACGCAGTATTTT,CASSDVGVPTDTQYF
TRBV6-5,TRBD2,-,TRBJ2-1,TGTGCCAGCAGCCAAGCGGGACTGAATAGGAATGAGCAGTTCTTC,CASSQAGLNRNEQFF
TRBV2,-,few,TRBJ1-4,TGTGCCAGCAGATCCTACGGCGACGAAAAACTGTTTTTT,CASRSYGDEKLFF
TRBV20-1,TRBD1,-,TRBJ1-2,TGCAGTGCTGACAGGGTCTATGGCTACACCTTC,CSADRVYGYTF